A single sample gave rise to the 8 T cell receptor beta chains below, sequenced in a study of cytotoxic CD8 clonotypes in ibrutinib-treated CLL. Method: immunoSEQ multiplex PCR; TCRdb's copy keeps in-frame clones and lacks some. The data contain 110,000 to 150,000 clones, about three quarters of them singletons. The material sequenced was PBMCs, taken after 24 months of ibrutinib treatment. The receptors here all came from a human donor with chronic lymphocytic leukemia.

This clone was counted a few times. The V and J genes are TRBV6-6 and TRBJ1-5; D uncertain. Trimming took off 0 bases at V and 6 bases at J, with 15 bases between the two ends. Germline V CDR1 and CDR2: MNHNY, SVGAGI (reference sequence). This CDR3 contains 16 residues. The CDR3 DNA follows: TGTGCCAGCAGTTACTCGAGTGGGGTGGTGAGTCAGCCCCAGCATTTT. Amino acids: CASSYSSGVVSQPQHF.

The CDR3 bases are TGTGCCTCCACCCGTGGGACCGAATCCTACGAGCAGTACTTC. It yields the protein CASTRGTESYEQYF. The chain combines TRBV30 with TRBJ2-7; D is tentatively TRBD1 or TRBD2 (5 bases each). CDR1 is GTSNPN, CDR2 SVGIG, per germline (reference sequence). Trimming took off 7 bases at V and 1 base at J, with 17 bases between the two ends. CDR3 length: 14 amino acids. Combining the CDR3 with reference TRBV30 and TRBJ2-7 gives the whole variable domain SQTIHQWPATLVQPVGSPLSLECTVEGTSNPNLYWYRQAAGRGLQLLFYSVGIGQISSEVPQNLSASRPQDRQFILSSKKLLLSDSGFYLCASTRGTESYEQYFGPGTRLTVT.

This clone was found many times. The V gene is TRBV5-1, the J gene TRBJ1-1; tentative D call: TRBD1 (5 bases). The germline gives CDR1 SGHRS, CDR2 YFSETQ. V was shortened by 0 bases and J by 6 bases, with 18 bases between the two germline ends. The CDR3 is made up of 16 amino acids. The CDR3 DNA sequence: TGCGCCAGCAGCTTGGGGGAGGGCCTCCCGGGGGCTGAAGCTTTCTTT. It yields the protein CASSLGEGLPGAEAFF.

The chain couples TRBV28 to TRBJ1-6; the D is unclear. The length of the CDR3 is 15 residues. Trimming pared 4 bases from V and 2 bases from J, leaving 9 bases between. Germline values: CDR1 MDHEN, CDR2 SYDVKM. The DNA for the CDR3 is TGTGCCAGCAGTTCCCCCGAGACCTATAATTCACCCCTCCACTTT. Translated, it gives CASSSPETYNSPLHF. Full variable domain (missing parts from reference TRBV28 and TRBJ1-6): DVKVTQSSRYLVKRTGEKVFLECVQDMDHENMFWYRQDPGLGLRLIYFSYDVKMKEKGDIPEGYSVSREKKERFSLILESASTNQTSMYLCASSSPETYNSPLHFGNGTRLTVT.

This clone showed up just a few times. The CDR3 coding sequence is TGTGCCAGCAGCCCCCGGACAGGGGGCCACGAGCAGTACTTC. Translation gives CASSPRTGGHEQYF. The V call is TRBV11-2, the J call TRBJ2-7, with 11 bases lining up with TRBD1. Germline values: CDR1 SGHAT, CDR2 FQNNGV. V lost 5 bases to trimming and J lost 5 bases; unmatched junction nucleotides: 5. This CDR3 spans 14 amino acids.

This chain joins TRBV5-4 and TRBJ2-1; 7 bases map to TRBD2. V trimming: 4 bases; J trimming: 10 bases; junction bases outside the gene matches: 11. Germline V gene lookup returns CDR1 SGHNT and CDR2 YYREEE (reference sequence). The CDR3 has 14 residues. As DNA, the CDR3 is TGTGCCAGCAGCCCAAAGCGGGACCATGAGGAGCAGTTCTTC. Its translation is CASSPKRDHEEQFF.

The genes are TRBV28 and TRBJ2-3; D is perhaps TRBD1 (6 bases). V lost 6 bases to trimming and J lost 6 bases, with 16 bases between them. Germline loops: CDR1 MDHEN, CDR2 SYDVKM. The CDR3 is 14 amino acids. This chain's CDR3 is CASSTPGARDTQYF. In DNA, the CDR3 is TGTGCCAGCAGCACCCCAGGGGCCAGGGATACGCAGTATTTT.

The J gene is TRBJ2-7, the V gene TRBV7-9, with TRBD2 matching 15 bases. The V and J ends lost 6 bases and 5 bases, in that order; junction bases with no gene match: 11. Per the germline V gene, CDR1 is SEHNR and CDR2 is FQNEAQ (reference sequence). The CDR3 runs 17 residues. CDR3 sequence: CASRPGTSGRKIHEQYF. The CDR3 coding sequence is TGTGCCAGCAGGCCCGGGACTAGCGGGAGGAAGATCCACGAGCAGTACTTC. The full variable domain, with the rest looked up from reference TRBV7-9 and TRBJ2-7, is DTGVSQNPRHKITKRGQNVTFRCDPISEHNRLYWYRQTLGQGPEFLTYFQNEAQLEKSRLLSDRFSAERPKGSFSTLEIQRTEQGDSAMYLCASRPGTSGRKIHEQYFGPGTRLTVT.